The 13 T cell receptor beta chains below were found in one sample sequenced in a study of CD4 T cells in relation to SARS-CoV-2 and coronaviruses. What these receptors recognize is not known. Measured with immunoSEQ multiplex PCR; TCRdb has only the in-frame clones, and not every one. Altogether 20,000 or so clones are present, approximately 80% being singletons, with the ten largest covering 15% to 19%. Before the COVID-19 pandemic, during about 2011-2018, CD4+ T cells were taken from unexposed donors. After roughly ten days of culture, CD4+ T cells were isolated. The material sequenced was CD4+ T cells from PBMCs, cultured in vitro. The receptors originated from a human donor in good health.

Here the CDR3 DNA reads TGTGCCAGCAGTTACTCCGGGGGTATCAGAGTTGAGCAGTACTTC. Its protein is CASSYSGGIRVEQYF. The chain combines TRBV6-5 with TRBJ2-7; D may be TRBD2 (6 bases). Germline loops: CDR1 MNHEY, CDR2 SVGAGI. With 0 bases removed from V and 7 bases from J, the gap between germline ends came to 16 bases. This CDR3 has 15 amino acids.

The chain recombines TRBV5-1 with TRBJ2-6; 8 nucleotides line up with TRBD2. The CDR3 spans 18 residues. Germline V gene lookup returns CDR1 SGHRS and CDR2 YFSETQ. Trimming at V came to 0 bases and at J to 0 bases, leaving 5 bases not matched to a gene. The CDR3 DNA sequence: TGCGCCAGCAGCTTGGTAGGGGGGACTAGCTCTGGGGCCAACGTCCTGACTTTC. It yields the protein CASSLVGGTSSGANVLTF.

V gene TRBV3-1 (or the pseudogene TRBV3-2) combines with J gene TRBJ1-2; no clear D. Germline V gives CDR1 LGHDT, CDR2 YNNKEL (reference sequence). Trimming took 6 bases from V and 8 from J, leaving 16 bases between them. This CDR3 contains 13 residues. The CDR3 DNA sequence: TGTGCCAGCAGGGGCCCTTCGAGGCGGGGCTACACCTTC. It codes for CASRGPSRRGYTF.

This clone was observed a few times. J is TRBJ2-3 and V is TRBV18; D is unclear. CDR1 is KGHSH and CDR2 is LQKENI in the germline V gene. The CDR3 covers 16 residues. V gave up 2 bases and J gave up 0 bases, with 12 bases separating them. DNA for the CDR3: TGTGCCAGCTCACCAGTGGCCGCAGCCAGCACAGATACGCAGTATTTT. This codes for CASSPVAAASTDTQYF.

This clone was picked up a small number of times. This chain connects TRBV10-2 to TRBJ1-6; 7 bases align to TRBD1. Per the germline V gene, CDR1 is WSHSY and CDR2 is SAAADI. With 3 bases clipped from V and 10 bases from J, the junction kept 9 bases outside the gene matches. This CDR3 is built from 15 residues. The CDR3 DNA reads TGCGCCAGCAGTGACCCGACAGGGCGGGAATCACCCCTCCACTTT. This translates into CASSDPTGRESPLHF.

The CDR3 sequence is CASSLMAVEYQETQYF. DNA of the CDR3: TGTGCCAGCAGTTTAATGGCGGTAGAGTATCAAGAGACCCAGTACTTC. The chain recombines TRBV28 with TRBJ2-5; D unclear. Per the germline V gene, CDR1 is MDHEN and CDR2 is SYDVKM. This CDR3 spans 16 amino acids. Between the trimmed V and J ends, which lost 2 bases and 2 bases, there was a span of 15 bases.

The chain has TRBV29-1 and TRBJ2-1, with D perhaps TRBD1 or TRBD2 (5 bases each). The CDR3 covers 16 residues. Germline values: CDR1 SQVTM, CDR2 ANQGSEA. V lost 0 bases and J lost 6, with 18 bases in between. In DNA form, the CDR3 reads TGCAGCGTTGAAGACAGGATAACGAGGGGCCGCAATGAGCAGTTCTTC. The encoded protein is CSVEDRITRGRNEQFF.

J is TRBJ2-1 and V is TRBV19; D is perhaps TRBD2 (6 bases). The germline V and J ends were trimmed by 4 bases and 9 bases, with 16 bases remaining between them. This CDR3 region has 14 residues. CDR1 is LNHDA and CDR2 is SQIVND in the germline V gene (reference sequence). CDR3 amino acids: CASSKEGGWGEQFF. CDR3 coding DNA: TGTGCCAGTAGTAAGGAGGGTGGTTGGGGTGAGCAGTTCTTC. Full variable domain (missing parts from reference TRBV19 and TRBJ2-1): DGGITQSPKYLFRKEGQNVTLSCEQNLNHDAMYWYRQDPGQGLRLIYYSQIVNDFQKGDIAEGYSVSREKKESFPLTVTSAQKNPTAFYLCASSKEGGWGEQFFGPGTRLTVL.

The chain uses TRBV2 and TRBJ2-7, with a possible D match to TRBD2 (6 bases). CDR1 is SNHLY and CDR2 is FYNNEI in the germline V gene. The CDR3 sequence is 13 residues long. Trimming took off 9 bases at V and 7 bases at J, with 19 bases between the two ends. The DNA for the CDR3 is TGTGCCAGGCGCGGGGCAGGAGGAGTGGAGCAGTACTTC. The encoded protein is CARRGAGGVEQYF.

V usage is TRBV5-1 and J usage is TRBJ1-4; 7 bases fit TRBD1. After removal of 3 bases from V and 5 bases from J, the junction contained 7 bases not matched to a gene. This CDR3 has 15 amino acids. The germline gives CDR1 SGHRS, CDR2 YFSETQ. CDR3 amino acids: CASSSPGQQNEKLFF. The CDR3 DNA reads TGCGCCAGCAGCTCCCCGGGACAGCAGAATGAAAAACTGTTTTTT.

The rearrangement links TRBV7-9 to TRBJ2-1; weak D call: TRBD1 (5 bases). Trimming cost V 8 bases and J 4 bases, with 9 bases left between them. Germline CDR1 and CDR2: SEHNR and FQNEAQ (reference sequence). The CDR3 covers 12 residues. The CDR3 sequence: CASQKGYNEQFF. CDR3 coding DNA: TGTGCCAGCCAAAAGGGGTACAATGAGCAGTTCTTC.

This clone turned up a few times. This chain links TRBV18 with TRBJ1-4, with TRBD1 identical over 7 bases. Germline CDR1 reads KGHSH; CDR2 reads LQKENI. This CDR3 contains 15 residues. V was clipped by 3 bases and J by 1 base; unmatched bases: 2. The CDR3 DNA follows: TGTGCCAGCTCACCGCGACAGGGAACTAATGAAAAACTGTTTTTT. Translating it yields CASSPRQGTNEKLFF.

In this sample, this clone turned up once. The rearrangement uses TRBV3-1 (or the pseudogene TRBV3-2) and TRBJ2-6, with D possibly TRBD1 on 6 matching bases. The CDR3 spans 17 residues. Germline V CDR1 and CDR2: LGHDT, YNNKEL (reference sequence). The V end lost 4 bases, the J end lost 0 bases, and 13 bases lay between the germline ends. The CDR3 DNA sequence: TGTGCCAGCAGCCTAGTGGGGGCGAGCTCTGGGGCCAACGTCCTGACTTTC. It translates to CASSLVGASSGANVLTF.